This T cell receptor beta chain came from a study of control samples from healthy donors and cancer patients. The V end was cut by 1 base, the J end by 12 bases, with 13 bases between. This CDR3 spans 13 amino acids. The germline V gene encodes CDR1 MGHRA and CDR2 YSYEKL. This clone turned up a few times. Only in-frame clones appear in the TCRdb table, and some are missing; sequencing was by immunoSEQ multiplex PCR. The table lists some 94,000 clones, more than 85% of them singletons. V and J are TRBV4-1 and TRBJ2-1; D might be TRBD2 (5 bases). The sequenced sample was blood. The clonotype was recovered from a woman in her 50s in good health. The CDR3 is CASSQARVSGQFF. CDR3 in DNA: TGCGCCAGCAGCCAAGCGCGGGTATCGGGGCAGTTCTTC.